This TCR beta chain was identified in a study of OX40 agonist ivuxolimab in advanced cancers. Baseline, cycle 4 day 1, and cycle 7 day 1 were the blood sampling points. The method was immunoSEQ multiplex PCR; TCRdb's version includes in-frame clones alone and lacks a portion of them. This table has 75,000 to 100,000 clones, roughly 84% appearing once. Germline lookup yields CDR1 SGHTA and CDR2 FQGNSA. The V end lost 2 bases, the J end lost 5 bases, and 10 bases lay between the germline ends. The CDR3 is made up of 15 amino acids. This rearrangement joins TRBV7-2 to TRBJ1-6, with D uncertain. This TCR came from an adult with an advanced solid tumor such as melanoma, head and neck, liver or kidney cancer. This sample comprised CD4+ or CD8+ T cells sorted from blood, obtained in a trial of the OX40 agonist ivuxolimab. The CDR3, as DNA: TGTGCCAGCAGCTTAATGAGTACGGATAATTCACCCCTCCACTTT. This codes for CASSLMSTDNSPLHF.